Given below is one T cell receptor beta chain in context. Enrollment shut out patients with autoimmune disease history or systemic immunosuppression. This record belongs to a study of OX40 agonist ivuxolimab in advanced cancers. Study at large: A diagnosis of hepatocellular carcinoma, melanoma, renal cell or head and neck cancer was present in dose-escalation patients. Patients were 65% to 85% male with ages about 23 to 79, mean about 60.

Libraries were prepared by immunoSEQ multiplex PCR; TCRdb keeps only in-frame clonotypes and omits some of them. The sample lists approximately 47,000 clones, around 90% seen once, with about 45% in the top ten. The V end lost 5 bases, the J end lost 0 bases, and 10 bases lay between the germline ends. Germline values: CDR1 MNHEY, CDR2 SMNVEV (reference sequence). This CDR3 spans 14 amino acids. The specimen comprised CD4+ or CD8+ T cells sorted from blood, sampled in a trial of the OX40 agonist ivuxolimab. This chain uses TRBV27 with TRBJ1-1; D gene uncertain. The source of this sequence is an adult with an advanced solid tumor such as melanoma, head and neck, liver or kidney cancer. The CDR3 bases are TGTGCCAGCAGTCCGGCAGCCCTGAACACTGAAGCTTTCTTT. Protein sequence: CASSPAALNTEAFF.